This entry lists 2 T cell receptor beta chains sequenced from one sample in a study of T cell changes during pregnancy in multiple sclerosis. Clones were read by immunoSEQ multiplex PCR, and TCRdb kept only the in-frame ones, dropping some. This sample has 15,000 to 25,000 clones, with 80% to 90% found just once. The sample was CD8+ T cells from peripheral blood mononuclear cells, taken in the second trimester of pregnancy. These receptors came from a female donor in good health, enrolled as a control in a pregnancy study.

V gene TRBV10-3 combines with J gene TRBJ2-5, with 12 bases matching TRBD2. The CDR3 is 17 amino acids. Germline V lookup: CDR1 ENHRY, CDR2 SYGVKD. V trimming: 0 bases; J trimming: 5 bases; junction bases outside the gene matches: 7. The CDR3 region is CAISESTSGRIGETQYF. CDR3 coding DNA: TGTGCCATCAGTGAGTCGACTAGCGGGAGAATAGGGGAGACCCAGTACTTC.

The chain links TRBV27 to TRBJ1-4, with D possibly matching TRBD1 (6 bases). The germline gives CDR1 MNHEY, CDR2 SMNVEV (reference sequence). The length of the CDR3 is 15 residues. Trimming left V 0 bases short and J 8 bases short, with 13 bases between. The CDR3 sequence is CASSLSIRGREKLFF. In DNA form, the CDR3 reads TGTGCCAGCAGTTTATCGATCAGGGGAAGAGAAAAACTGTTTTTT.